Described below is a single TCR beta chain sequence and its context. Its antigen remains unknown. This clone may be a read error of a much larger clone one base away. Through a sample-barcoded 5' primer and a J-beta primer mix, a second PCR was run for roughly 6 to 11 cycles. MiXCR was run by TCRdb on the 5' RACE reads, yielding one entry per CDR3 protein. Here the sample spans 710,000 or so distinct CDR3 sequences, around 32% being singletons. Each of the donors had roughly 9.1 milliliters of peripheral blood drawn into EDTA-treated Vacutainer tubes. This entry comes from a study of blood T cells in healthy people across ages. Study results and limitations: TCR beta diversity was tightly associated with the proportion of naive T cells. Because donor CMV status was unknown, expanded clonotype changes were possibly confounded.

V was clipped by 4 bases and J by 2 bases, with 7 bases between them. CDR1 and CDR2 (germline): SGHDT, YYEEEE. The CDR3 contains 12 residues. The specimen sequenced was blood. The origin of this receptor is a woman older than 75 in good health. This rearrangement joins TRBV5-6 to TRBJ2-7, with unresolved D. The CDR3 DNA follows: TGTGCCAGCAGCGGGTTTCCCTACGAGCAGTACTTC. This gives the protein CASSGFPYEQYF.